Listed below are T cell receptor beta chains from one sample, sequenced in a study of blood T cells in healthy people across ages. TCRdb itself ran the 5' RACE reads through MiXCR, one entry per CDR3 protein. Of 1.5 million to 2 million distinct CDR3 sequences in the sample, roughly 49% were seen once. Sequencing was done on a sample of blood. The receptors come from a woman aged 40 to 50 in good health. Each CDR3 is given without its conserved first and last residue.

v_gene,j_gene,len,CDR3aa
TRBV20-1,TRBJ1-5,13,SARGGTNLNQPQH
TRBV20-1,TRBJ1-6,14,SARRPGTEGHSPLH
TRBV12-3/TRBV12-4,TRBJ1-2,12,ASRTVFRASGYT
TRBV2,.,15,ASSPNWDPMGGYEQY
TRBV5-1,TRBJ2-7,13,ASSPEGGGMYEQY
TRBV5-1,TRBJ2-5,12,ASSLGPVNNEQY
TRBV6-2/TRBV6-3,TRBJ2-7,13,ASSQRGGSSYEQY
TRBV7-2,TRBJ2-5,13,ASRPGTGRYNEQY
TRBV6-1,TRBJ2-1,9,ASTTGGAGF
TRBV15,TRBJ1-4,11,ATQGPTNEKLF
TRBV6-5,TRBJ1-1,13,ASILGGTGGSEAF
TRBV7-8,TRBJ2-7,10,ASSLVSEGWY
TRBV11-1,TRBJ2-1,11,ASSFYYGEEQF
TRBV6-5,TRBJ1-2,9,ASSRQGDYT
TRBV18,TRBJ1-1,15,ASSPGQGAIPNTEAF
TRBV6-6,TRBJ1-5,11,ASSYEWGQPQH
TRBV27,TRBJ2-3,13,ASSRGTIKGDTQY
TRBV9,TRBJ2-1,14,ASSRGEGHTYNEQF
TRBV7-3,TRBJ2-6,15,ASSLTGLLSGANVLT
TRBV6-6,TRBJ2-1,12,ASRLAGARHEQF
TRBV12-3/TRBV12-4,TRBJ2-1,12,ASSLGGTGDEQF
TRBV29-1,TRBJ2-7,11,SAQTPFSYEQY
TRBV27,TRBJ1-2,15,ASASRTGILTNYGYT
TRBV7-2,TRBJ2-7,12,ASSKTRDLFEQY
TRBV6-6,TRBJ1-2,11,ASSYKGRYGYT
TRBV6-2/TRBV6-3,TRBJ2-3,14,ASSNRGGGGTDTQY
TRBV3-1,TRBJ2-1,13,ASSQEGQGDKEQF
TRBV7-2,TRBJ2-3,15,ASSFPLTGGGTDTQY
TRBV9,TRBJ2-1,14,ASSPGLAGGQGEQF
TRBV6-2/TRBV6-3,.,14,ASSYRTGVAIYEQY
TRBV29-1,TRBJ1-2,13,SVKTSGQALYGYT
TRBV20-1,TRBJ2-5,12,SARAGAEQETQY